This is a list of T cell receptor beta chains from one sample in a study of shared clonotypes between healthy human individuals. Sequencing was performed with immunoSEQ multiplex PCR; in TCRdb, only in-frame clones are kept and a portion is missing. This table has 2 million to 3 million clones, 93% appearing once. The sequencing sample was made of naive CD4+ T cells from PBMCs. These receptors came from a man aged 18 to 29 in good health. Some clones in this sample may be carry-over from other donors' samples. Each CDR3 is given with its conserved first and last residue. A D gene is named only where the DNA matches it firmly. A row's size may be missing; if present it is once, few, many or a size class.

d_call,j_call,clone_size,v_call,cdr3_nt,cdr3_aa
-,TRBJ1-1,-,TRBV18,TGTGCCAGCTCACCAAACCTGCAGGGGATGTTGAACACTGAAGCTTTCTTT,CASSPNLQGMLNTEAFF
-,TRBJ1-2,-,TRBV2,TGTGCCGGAGGAAGATCAGGGCAAGGCGGCTACACCTTC,CAGGRSGQGGYTF
TRBD1,TRBJ2-3,-,TRBV5-8,TGTGCCAGCAGGCGACAGGGGGGCACAGATACGCAGTATTTT,CASRRQGGTDTQYF
-,TRBJ2-1,-,TRBV5-1,TGCGCCAGCAGAGCCAACCTCGGGACTCGGCCTAATCATGAGCAGTTCTTC,CASRANLGTRPNHEQFF
TRBD2,TRBJ2-1,-,TRBV6-5,TGTGCCAGCAGCCCTCCTAGCGGCTACAATGAGCAGTTCTTC,CASSPPSGYNEQFF
-,TRBJ2-5,-,TRBV5-8,TGTGCCAGCAGCTTTCAATCCCAGCGGTGGGAGACCCAGTACTTC,CASSFQSQRWETQYF
TRBD2,TRBJ2-3,-,TRBV29-1,TGCAGCGTTCCACCTAGCGGGAGTATCGATACGCAGTATTTT,CSVPPSGSIDTQYF
TRBD1,TRBJ2-1,-,TRBV11-2,TGTGCCAGCAGCCCCAACAGGGGGGACAATGAGCAGTTCTTC,CASSPNRGDNEQFF
TRBD1,TRBJ1-2,once,TRBV14,TGTGCCAGTAAGCCGGGACAGGACTTCTATGGCTACACCTTC,CASKPGQDFYGYTF
-,TRBJ1-1,-,TRBV2,TGTGCCAGCAGGACGACAGTGAACACTGAAGCTTTCTTT,CASRTTVNTEAFF
TRBD1,TRBJ1-1,-,TRBV5-1,TGCGCCAGCAGCCCTGGGACAGGGGCGAACACTGAAGCTTTCTTT,CASSPGTGANTEAFF
-,TRBJ2-2,-,TRBV27,TGTGCCAGCAGTTTATTTTCCCTGAACACCGGGGAGCTGTTTTTT,CASSLFSLNTGELFF
-,TRBJ1-2,-,TRBV19,TGTGCCAGTAGTACCCCCCGTGGGAACTATGGCTACACCTTC,CASSTPRGNYGYTF
-,TRBJ2-2,-,TRBV28,TGTGCCAGCAAAATCGGGAGCTCGAACACCGGGGAGCTGTTTTTT,CASKIGSSNTGELFF
TRBD2,TRBJ2-5,-,TRBV6-5,TGTGCCATCCGGGGGGGAGGGGCGGGCGAAGAGACCCAGTACTTC,CAIRGGGAGEETQYF
TRBD2,TRBJ2-7,-,TRBV9,TGTGCCAGCAGCGCTGGGACTAGCGGCTACGAGCAGTACTTC,CASSAGTSGYEQYF
-,TRBJ1-2,-,TRBV6-6,TGTGCCAGCAGTTACGCAAGACATCTTACTAGTGGCTACACCTTC,CASSYARHLTSGYTF
-,TRBJ1-1,-,TRBV7-8,TGTGCCAGCAGTTTTACAGCGAACACTGAAGCTTTCTTT,CASSFTANTEAFF
TRBD1,TRBJ1-4,once,TRBV27,TGTGCCAGCAGTGACAGGGGGGGGAATGAAAAACTGCTTTTT,CASSDRGGNEKLLF
-,TRBJ2-7,-,TRBV6-6,TGTGCCAGCAGTTACTCACAGGGCGGCGAGCAGTACTTC,CASSYSQGGEQYF
TRBD2,TRBJ2-2,once,TRBV5-1,TGCGCCAGCAGCTTACGACTAGCGGACTACACCGGGGAGCTGTTTTTT,CASSLRLADYTGELFF
-,TRBJ1-1,few,TRBV5-8,TGTGCCAGCAGCCTCACGACAGTTGAAGCTTTCTTT,CASSLTTVEAFF
-,TRBJ1-5,-,TRBV19,TGTGCCAGTAGTTATGGAGGAGGAAGCAATCAGCCCCAGCATTTT,CASSYGGGSNQPQHF
-,TRBJ1-1,-,TRBV28,TGTGCCAGCAGATCCGGGGAGATGAACACTGAAGCTTTCTTT,CASRSGEMNTEAFF
-,TRBJ2-1,-,TRBV7-9,TGTGCCAGCAGCCGAGGGGGGTACAATGAGCAGTTCTTC,CASSRGGYNEQFF
-,TRBJ1-4,-,TRBV27,TGTGCCAGTTGGAGTCCAAAAGAAGGAAAACTGTTTTTT,CASWSPKEGKLFF
-,TRBJ2-7,once,TRBV6-1,TGTGCCAGCAGTGATTGGCCACCCTACGAGCAGTACTTC,CASSDWPPYEQYF
-,TRBJ2-3,-,TRBV19,TGTGCCAGTAGCTCAACCGGCGACAGGTCCACAGATACGCAGTATTTT,CASSSTGDRSTDTQYF
-,TRBJ2-7,-,TRBV21-1,TGTGCCAGCAGAATCGATGGGGACCAGTACGAGCAGTACTTC,CASRIDGDQYEQYF
-,TRBJ2-7,-,TRBV5-1,TGCGCCAGCAGCCCACTGGACGGGACCTACGAGCAGTACTTC,CASSPLDGTYEQYF
-,TRBJ2-7,once,TRBV6-7,TGTGCCAGCAGTTACCGTACAGGGAGTTCCTACGAGCAGTACTTC,CASSYRTGSSYEQYF
-,TRBJ1-2,-,TRBV7-3,TGTGCCAGCAGCCCCACCCCCGGGGTAGATTCTGGCTACACCTTC,CASSPTPGVDSGYTF
-,TRBJ2-5,-,TRBV7-2,TGTGCCAGCAGCTTACTAAGAGAGACCCAGTACTTC,CASSLLRETQYF
-,TRBJ2-1,-,TRBV6-5,TGTGCCAGCAGAACCGGGACTGGGTACAATGAGCAGTTCTTC,CASRTGTGYNEQFF
-,TRBJ2-7,-,TRBV6-4,TGTGCCAGCGGGCGGGAGCAGTACTTC,CASGREQYF
TRBD2,TRBJ2-7,-,TRBV7-9,TGTGCCAGCAGCTTAGTCGGCGGGAGGGCCTACGAGCAGTACTTC,CASSLVGGRAYEQYF
TRBD2,TRBJ2-1,-,TRBV5-1,TGCGCCAGCAGCTTGGGACTAGCGGGTACATACAATGAGCAGTTCTTC,CASSLGLAGTYNEQFF
TRBD2,TRBJ2-7,-,TRBV6-5,TGTGCCAGCAGCTACGGGGGGGGCGATACCTACGAGCAGTACTTC,CASSYGGGDTYEQYF
-,TRBJ2-5,once,TRBV2,TGTGCCAGCAGCCCGACATCGATACTAGAGACCCAGTACTTC,CASSPTSILETQYF
TRBD1,TRBJ2-1,-,TRBV7-9,TGTGCCAGCAGCCCTACCGGACAGGATGGGGTCAGGGAGCAGTTCTTC,CASSPTGQDGVREQFF
-,TRBJ2-6,-,TRBV7-3,TGTGCCAGCAGCTCTAGACGCTCTGGGGCCAACGTCCTGACTTTC,CASSSRRSGANVLTF
TRBD2,TRBJ2-2,-,TRBV4-2,TGTGCCAGCAGGACGGGACTAGACACCGGGGAGCTGTTTTTT,CASRTGLDTGELFF
TRBD2,TRBJ2-1,-,TRBV7-3,TGTGCCAGCAGGGGTCCGGGACTAGCAAGCAATGAGCAGTTCTTC,CASRGPGLASNEQFF
TRBD2,TRBJ2-2,once,TRBV9,TGTGCCAGCAGCCCGACTAGCGGGACCGCCGGGGAGCTGTTTTTT,CASSPTSGTAGELFF
TRBD1,TRBJ1-1,-,TRBV7-2,TGTGCCAGCAGCGCCAAGGGGGCCAAGACTGAAGCTTTCTTT,CASSAKGAKTEAFF